This T cell receptor (beta chain) was documented in a study of vaccination effects on CD4 cells after COVID-19. Study details: Every participant took two doses of the BNT162b2 or mRNA-1273 vaccine. The researchers cultured fewer than 2.5 million PBMC per well with roughly 9.5 IU/ml IL-2 and approximately 10 ug/ml peptides. Study-level findings and limits: No early post-infection timepoints were available in the study, which also included few convalescent patients. Healthy vaccine recipients' vaccine-induced clones were almost all SARS-CoV-2 mono-reactive.

Comments on this clone: Its antigen remains unknown.

Sequencing used immunoSEQ multiplex PCR; TCRdb keeps in-frame clones, though not all of them. Of tens of thousands of clones in the sample, 65% to 70% are singletons; the top ten hold 4% to 4.5%. Between the trimmed V and J ends, which lost 4 bases and 2 bases, there was a span of 6 bases. The germline gives CDR1 SGHTS, CDR2 YDEGEE. The CDR3 runs to 13 residues. CD4+ T cells were isolated after roughly nine days of culture. This specimen consisted of CD4+ T cells from PBMCs cultured without peptide, obtained before COVID-19 vaccination. This chain uses TRBV5-8 with TRBJ1-4, with D unresolved. This TCR derives from a human donor who received a COVID-19 vaccine. The CDR3 coding sequence is TGTGCCAGCAGCCGATATACTAATGAAAAACTGTTTTTT. This gives the protein CASSRYTNEKLFF. The full variable domain, rest sourced from reference TRBV5-8 and TRBJ1-4, is EAGVTQSPTHLIKTRGQQATLRCSPISGHTSVYWYQQALGLGLQFLLWYDEGEERNRGNFPPRFSGRQFPNYSSELNVNALELEDSALYLCASSRYTNEKLFFGSGTQLSVL.